The clone carrying this TCR beta chain appeared once. The antigen is unknown. Sequencing of TCR beta covered CD8+ and CD4+ T cells obtained from blood. CD8+ and CD4+ T cells were negatively isolated; TEMRA cells were FACS-enriched. The CDR3 extends over 11 amino acids. The germline gives CDR1 SQVTM, CDR2 ANQGSEA. This record belongs to a study of CD8 T cells in Susac syndrome. Study as a whole: Susac syndrome patients were untreated, on corticosteroids with some adding intravenous immunoglobulin, or on intravenous immunoglobulin only.

Study results and caveats: The authors acknowledged that their TCR sequencing and HLA analysis involved a relatively small number of individuals.

Roughly 0.45 to 1 ug RNA was reverse transcribed with random hexamers. One entry per CDR3 protein, called by TCRdb with MiXCR from the immunoSEQ multiplex PCR reads. The sample lists 95,000 to 150,000 distinct CDR3 sequences; just over 95% were seen once. The source material was CD4+ T cells from PBMCs. This TCR came from a human donor with Susac syndrome. This chain joins TRBV29-1 and TRBJ2-1, with D perhaps TRBD1 (5 bases). Written as DNA, the CDR3 is TGCACAGGCAGGGATTACAATGAGCAGTTCTTC. Translating it yields CTGRDYNEQFF.